These 7 T cell receptor beta chains were all obtained from the same sample, sequenced in a study of shared T cell receptors in the human thymus. This table comes from immunoSEQ multiplex PCR, and its TCRdb copy is limited to in-frame clones, with some not included. This table has hundreds of thousands of clones, approximately 95% appearing once. The sequenced sample was thymocytes. Source of these receptors: a human donor.

This chain links TRBV27 with TRBJ1-3, with D uncertain. V lost 5 bases, J lost 0 bases, and 14 bases lay in between. From germline, CDR1 is MNHEY and CDR2 SMNVEV (reference sequence). This CDR3 region has 16 residues. In nucleotides, the CDR3 is TGTGCCAGCAGTCAAGACGGTTACAACTCTGGAAACACCATATATTTT. It translates to CASSQDGYNSGNTIYF.

V gene TRBV7-9 combines with J gene TRBJ1-2, with TRBD1 as a possible D gene (5 bases). Trimming cost V 4 bases and J 8 bases, with 11 bases left between them. Germline V gene lookup returns CDR1 SEHNR and CDR2 FQNEAQ (reference sequence). The CDR3 is 12 residues long. The DNA of the CDR3 is TGTGCCAGCAGCTCGGGGGTGTACGGCTACACCTTC. It encodes CASSSGVYGYTF.

Here the CDR3 reads CASSLAKNIQYF. CDR3 coding DNA: TGTGCCAGCAGCTTAGCCAAAAACATTCAGTACTTC. This chain uses TRBV7-2 with TRBJ2-4; D is unclear. V shed 0 bases and J shed 3 bases, with 0 bases lying between them. The CDR3 has 12 amino acids. Germline V gene lookup returns CDR1 SGHTA and CDR2 FQGNSA.

V usage is TRBV2 and J usage is TRBJ2-7; TRBD1 might be the D (6 bases). The CDR3 consists of 12 residues. V shed 10 bases and J shed 3 bases, with 13 bases lying between them. Germline V gives CDR1 SNHLY, CDR2 FYNNEI. The CDR3 DNA is TGTGCCACCATTGACAGGATCTACGAGCAGTACTTC. This codes for CATIDRIYEQYF.

The gene calls are TRBV4-1 and TRBJ2-3; D may be TRBD1 (6 bases). Germline V gene sequence: CDR1 MGHRA, CDR2 YSYEKL. V dropped 3 bases and J dropped 2 bases, with 12 bases sitting between them. CDR3 length: 15 amino acids. The CDR3 region is CASSHPTGYTDTQYF. In DNA, the CDR3 is TGCGCCAGCAGCCACCCGACAGGCTACACAGATACGCAGTATTTT.

About this clone itself: At one boundary the junction diverges from the germline segment, which might be a read error. Here the CDR3 reads CASSDPRTTSEKLFF. CDR3 sequence (DNA): TGTGCCAGCAGCGACCCAAGGACAACTAGTGAAAAACTGTTTTTT. The chain joins TRBV2 to TRBJ1-4, with TRBD1 as a possible D gene (5 bases). CDR1 and CDR2 (germline): SNHLY, FYNNEI. The CDR3 has 15 amino acids. Full variable domain (rest looked up from reference TRBV2 and TRBJ1-4): EPEVTQTPSHQVTQMGQEVILRCVPISNHLYFYWYRQILGQKVEFLVSFYNNEISEKSEIFDDQFSVERPDGSNFTLKIRSTKLEDSAMYFCASSDPRTTSEKLFFGSGTQLSVL.

For this clone: The same CDR3 is also encoded by other DNA sequences in this sample. The chain uses TRBV28 and TRBJ1-5; D remains unclear. In germline, CDR1 is MDHEN, CDR2 SYDVKM. The CDR3 has 13 amino acids. V was cut by 5 bases and J by 2 bases, with 7 bases left in between. CDR3 in DNA: TGTGCCAGCAGTCGCCGGGGCAATCAGCCCCAGCATTTT. Translated, it gives CASSRRGNQPQHF.